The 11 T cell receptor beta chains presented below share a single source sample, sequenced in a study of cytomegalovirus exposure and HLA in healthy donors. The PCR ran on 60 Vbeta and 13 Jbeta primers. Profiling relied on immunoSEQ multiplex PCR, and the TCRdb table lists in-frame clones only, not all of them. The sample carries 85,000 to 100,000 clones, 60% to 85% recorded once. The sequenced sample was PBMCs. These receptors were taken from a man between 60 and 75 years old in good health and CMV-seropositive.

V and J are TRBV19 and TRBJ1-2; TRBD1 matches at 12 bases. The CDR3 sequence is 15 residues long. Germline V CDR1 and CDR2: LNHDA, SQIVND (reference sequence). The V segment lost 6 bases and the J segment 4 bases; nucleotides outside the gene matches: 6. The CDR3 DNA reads TGTGCCAGTAGCCCCGGGACAGGGGGCGGCTATGGCTACACCTTC. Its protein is CASSPGTGGGYGYTF. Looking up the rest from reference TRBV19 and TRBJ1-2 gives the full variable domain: DGGITQSPKYLFRKEGQNVTLSCEQNLNHDAMYWYRQDPGQGLRLIYYSQIVNDFQKGDIAEGYSVSREKKESFPLTVTSAQKNPTAFYLCASSPGTGGGYGYTFGSGTRLTVV.

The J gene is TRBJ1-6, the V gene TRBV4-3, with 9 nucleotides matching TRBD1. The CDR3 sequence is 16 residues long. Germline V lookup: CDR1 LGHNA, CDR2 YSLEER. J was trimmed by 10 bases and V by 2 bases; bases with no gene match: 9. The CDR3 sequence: CASSQTPGQGNSPLHF. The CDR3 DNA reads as TGCGCCAGCAGCCAAACCCCGGGACAGGGCAACTCACCCCTCCACTTT.

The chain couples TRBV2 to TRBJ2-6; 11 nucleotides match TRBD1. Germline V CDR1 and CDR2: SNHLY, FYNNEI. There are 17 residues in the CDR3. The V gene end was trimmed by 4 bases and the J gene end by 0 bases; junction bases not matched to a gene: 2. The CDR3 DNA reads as TGTGCCAGCAGTGGGGGGACAGGGGGCTCTGGGGCCAACGTCCTGACTTTC. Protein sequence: CASSGGTGGSGANVLTF.

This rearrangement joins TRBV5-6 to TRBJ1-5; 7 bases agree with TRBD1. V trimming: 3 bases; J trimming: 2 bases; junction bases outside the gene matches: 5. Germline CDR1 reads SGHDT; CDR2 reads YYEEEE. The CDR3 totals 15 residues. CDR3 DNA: TGTGCCAGCAGCTCCAGGGACAGTGGCAATCAGCCCCAGCATTTT. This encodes CASSSRDSGNQPQHF. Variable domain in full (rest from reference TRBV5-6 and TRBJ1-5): DAGVTQSPTHLIKTRGQQVTLRCSPKSGHDTVSWYQQALGQGPQFIFQYYEEEERQRGNFPDRFSGHQFPNYSSELNVNALLLGDSALYLCASSSRDSGNQPQHFGDGTRLSIL.

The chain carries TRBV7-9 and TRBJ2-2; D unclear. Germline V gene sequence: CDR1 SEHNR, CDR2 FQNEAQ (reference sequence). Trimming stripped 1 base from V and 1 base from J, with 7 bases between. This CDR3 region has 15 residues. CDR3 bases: TGTGCCAGCAGCTTAGGCTCAGGGAACACCGGGGAGCTGTTTTTT. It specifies CASSLGSGNTGELFF.

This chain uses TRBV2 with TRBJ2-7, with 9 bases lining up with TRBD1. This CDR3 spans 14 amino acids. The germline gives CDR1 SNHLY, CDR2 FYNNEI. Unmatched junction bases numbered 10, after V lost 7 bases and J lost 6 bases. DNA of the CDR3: TGTGCCAGCAAGCTAGGGACAGGGTTGGGCGAGCAGTACTTC. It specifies CASKLGTGLGEQYF.

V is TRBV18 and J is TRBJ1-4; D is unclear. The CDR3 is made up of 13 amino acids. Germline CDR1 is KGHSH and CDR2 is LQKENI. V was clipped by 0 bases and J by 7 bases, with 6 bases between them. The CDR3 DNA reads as TGTGCCAGCTCACCACCGTTCTCTGAAAAACTGTTTTTT. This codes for CASSPPFSEKLFF.

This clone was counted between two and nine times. The CDR3 coding sequence is TGCGCCAGCAGCCAAGACTCGAACAGGGGCGGGAACACTGAAGCTTTCTTT. This codes for CASSQDSNRGGNTEAFF. This chain connects TRBV4-1 to TRBJ1-1; 7 bases align to TRBD1. In germline, CDR1 is MGHRA, CDR2 YSYEKL. V gave up 0 bases and J gave up 1 base; unmatched junction bases: 8. The CDR3 is 17 residues long.

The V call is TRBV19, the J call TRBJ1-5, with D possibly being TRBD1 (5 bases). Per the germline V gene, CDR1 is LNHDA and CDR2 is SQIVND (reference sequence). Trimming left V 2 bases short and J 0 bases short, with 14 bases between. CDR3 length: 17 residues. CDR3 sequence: CASSITPRAYSNQPQHF. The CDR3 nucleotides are TGTGCCAGTAGTATAACCCCCAGGGCCTATAGCAATCAGCCCCAGCATTTT.

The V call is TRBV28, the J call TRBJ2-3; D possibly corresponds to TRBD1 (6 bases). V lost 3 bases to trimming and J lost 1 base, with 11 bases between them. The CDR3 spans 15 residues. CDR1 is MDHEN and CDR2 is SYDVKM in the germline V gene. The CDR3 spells CASSFLDSRTDTQYF. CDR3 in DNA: TGTGCCAGCAGTTTCTTGGACAGTCGCACAGATACGCAGTATTTT. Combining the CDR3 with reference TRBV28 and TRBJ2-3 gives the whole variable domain DVKVTQSSRYLVKRTGEKVFLECVQDMDHENMFWYRQDPGLGLRLIYFSYDVKMKEKGDIPEGYSVSREKKERFSLILESASTNQTSMYLCASSFLDSRTDTQYFGPGTRLTVL.

CDR3 nucleotide sequence: TGTGCCAGCAGCCCTACATTATGGACTAGCGGCTACAATGAGCAGTTCTTC. This translates into CASSPTLWTSGYNEQFF. V usage is TRBV9 and J usage is TRBJ2-1, with 10 bases aligning to TRBD2. V dropped 4 bases and J dropped 3; count of bases not matched to a gene: 10. This CDR3 is 17 amino acids long. The germline V gene has CDR1 SGDLS and CDR2 YYNGEE.